This T cell receptor (beta chain) originates from a study of shared clonotypes between healthy human individuals. Study context: Donors had three CD4 naive, three CD4 memory, two CD8 naive and one CD8 memory plate apiece. Study-wide results and limits: Clonotypes not shared had lower generation probabilities than those common to all four donors.

Deep-level settings were used for running the assay. Data came from immunoSEQ multiplex PCR; TCRdb stores just in-frame clones and leaves some out. This table has 1 million to 1.3 million clones, 75% to 85% appearing once. This clone was counted many times. The antigen is not known. Researchers partitioned CD4+ cells into CD45RA+ naive and CD45RA-negative memory subsets. This CDR3 has 14 amino acids. V lost 4 bases and J lost 3, with 10 bases in between. Germline assignment: CDR1 LNHNV and CDR2 YYDKDF (reference sequence). The chain recombines TRBV15 with TRBJ1-5, with D hard to call. What was sequenced was memory CD4+ T cells from PBMCs. Subset noted: CD45RA-negative fraction. The origin of this receptor is a man aged 18-30 years in good health. Some clones in this sample may be carry-over from other donors' samples. The CDR3 sequence: CATSNRVLNQPQHF. The DNA for the CDR3 is TGTGCCACCAGCAATCGGGTTCTCAATCAGCCCCAGCATTTT.